This note documents a single T cell receptor (beta chain) sequence. Its specific antigen is unknown. It has no much larger one-base neighbor in the sample; base qualities were not kept. The immunoSEQ Assay, a bias-controlled multiplex PCR, was used to amplify TCRbeta CDR3 regions from genomic DNA. The published analysis was carried out like this. Within the assay, amplification of reference gene primers was used to estimate how many nucleated cells each sample contained. Sequence reads were collapsed and filtered to measure the absolute abundance of every unique TCRbeta CDR3 rearrangement. Productive Simpson clonality was computed per sample as the square root of Simpson's diversity index over productive rearrangements. The clones in this table, taken by TCRdb from immuneACCESS, are in-frame only. Not every clone is retained; where verified, under half of the shortfall comes from an unresolved V gene, and the cause of the rest is unknown. D and trimming come from the DNA, and the V and J calls and clone size come from that table. The sample profile shows a few hundred thousand clones; approximately 81% of them were found once. The ten top clones hold under 3.5% of the sample.

This sample was taken from a study of blood T cell repertoires in COVID-19 (dated by TCRdb to 2020 to 2022). For context, the study as a whole: The collaborator samples originated in the United States, Italy and Spain and spanned the acute and convalescent phases of COVID-19. The material from the prospective study consisted of cDNA or gDNA derived from T cells, B-cell-depleted T cells, or PBMCs. Deeply sampled blood TCRbeta repertoires from subjects exposed to, actively infected with, or recovered from COVID-19 were included in the dataset. A freely available public database, intended as a resource for researchers studying the immune response to SARS-CoV-2, is where the repertoires were released. Samples were obtained from the ongoing ImmuneRACE study (first 160 participants) and from 1,254 subjects provided by 6 global collaborators. A de-identified subject ID, COVID-19 status, age in years and sex were almost always included in the sample metadata. Where available, HLA class I and class II types were taken from metadata supplied by the sample provider and were not determined by assay-based typing. General findings and caveats noted by the study authors: The amount of clinical and demographic metadata varied by source and participant and was provided uncurated.

From the germline V gene, CDR1 is SGDLS and CDR2 is YYNGEE. Measured from the cysteine to the phenylalanine, the CDR3 is 15 residues long. Only CDR3 DNA is held: 45 bases, read in frame from base 1. Deletion took 3 bases off V and 4 bases off J, with a span of 16 bases between the germline ends. Each collaborating institution followed its own protocols to collect whole blood in K2EDTA tubes. For TCRbeta analysis, collaborators shipped samples as frozen whole blood, isolated PBMCs, or DNA extracted from either of those sample types. The clonotype comes from a young woman with acute or convalescent COVID-19. The sequence links TRBV9 to TRBJ1-2; a weak D assignment points to TRBD1 (5 bases agree). The sample taken for sequencing was peripheral blood. CDR3 loop: CASSGQTRVAYGYTF. The nucleotide sequence is TGTGCCAGCAGCGGACAGACCAGGGTGGCCTATGGCTACACCTTC.